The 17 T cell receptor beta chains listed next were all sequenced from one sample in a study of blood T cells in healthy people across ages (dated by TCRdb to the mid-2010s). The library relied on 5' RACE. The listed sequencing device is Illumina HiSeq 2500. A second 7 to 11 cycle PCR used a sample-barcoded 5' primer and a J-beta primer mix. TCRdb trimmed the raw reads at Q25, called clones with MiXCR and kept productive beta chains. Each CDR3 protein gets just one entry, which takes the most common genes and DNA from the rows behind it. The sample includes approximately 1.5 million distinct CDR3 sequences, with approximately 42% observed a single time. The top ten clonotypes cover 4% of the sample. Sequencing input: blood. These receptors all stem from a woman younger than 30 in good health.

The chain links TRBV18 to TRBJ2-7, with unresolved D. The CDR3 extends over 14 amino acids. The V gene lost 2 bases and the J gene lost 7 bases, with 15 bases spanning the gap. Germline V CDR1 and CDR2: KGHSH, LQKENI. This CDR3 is CASSPSVGSNEQYF. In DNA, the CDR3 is TGTGCCAGCTCACCATCTGTAGGGTCCAATGAGCAGTACTTC.

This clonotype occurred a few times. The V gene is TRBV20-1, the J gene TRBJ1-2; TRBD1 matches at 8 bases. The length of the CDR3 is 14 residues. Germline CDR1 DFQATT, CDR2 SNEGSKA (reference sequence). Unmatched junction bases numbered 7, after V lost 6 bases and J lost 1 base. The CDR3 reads CSATGTGDNYGYTF. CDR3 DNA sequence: TGCAGTGCCACCGGGACAGGAGATAACTATGGCTACACCTTC.

The CDR3 here is CASSRGLAGGPDTQYF. CDR3 DNA: TGTGCCAGCAGCCGGGGACTAGCGGGAGGGCCGGATACGCAGTATTTT. The chain uses TRBV12-3 or TRBV12-4 and TRBJ2-3, with TRBD2 matching 16 bases. This CDR3 comprises 16 residues. The V and J ends lost 6 bases and 6 bases, in that order; junction bases with no gene match: 6.

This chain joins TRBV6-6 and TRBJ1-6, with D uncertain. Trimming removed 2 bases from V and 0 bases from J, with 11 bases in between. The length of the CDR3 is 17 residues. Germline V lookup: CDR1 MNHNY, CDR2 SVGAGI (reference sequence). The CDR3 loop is CASSYEGRASYNSPLHF. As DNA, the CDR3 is TGTGCCAGCAGTTACGAGGGAAGGGCCTCCTATAATTCACCCCTCCACTTT.

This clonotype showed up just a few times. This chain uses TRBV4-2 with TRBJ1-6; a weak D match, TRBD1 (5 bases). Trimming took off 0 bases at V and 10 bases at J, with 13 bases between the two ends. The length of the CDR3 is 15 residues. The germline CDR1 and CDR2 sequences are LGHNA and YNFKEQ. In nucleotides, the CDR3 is TGTGCCAGCAGCCAAGATCGGGGGTTCCGCTCACCCCTCCACTTT. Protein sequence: CASSQDRGFRSPLHF.

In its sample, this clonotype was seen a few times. CDR3 sequence reads: CASSSGQGLVSNEQFF. CDR3 DNA sequence: TGTGCCAGCAGCTCCGGACAGGGGTTGGTTTCTAATGAGCAGTTCTTC. This chain joins TRBV9 and TRBJ2-1, with 9 bases matching TRBD1. This CDR3 is built from 16 residues. CDR1 and CDR2 (germline): SGDLS, YYNGEE. Germline trimming cut 4 bases from V and 7 bases from J; bases unmatched to any gene: 12.

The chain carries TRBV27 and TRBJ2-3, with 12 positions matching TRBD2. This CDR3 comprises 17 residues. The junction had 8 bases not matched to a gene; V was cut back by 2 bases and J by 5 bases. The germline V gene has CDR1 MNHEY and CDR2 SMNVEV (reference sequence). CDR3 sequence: CASSLRGTSGLIDTQYF. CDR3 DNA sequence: TGTGCCAGCAGTTTAAGAGGGACTAGCGGGCTTATAGATACGCAGTATTTT.

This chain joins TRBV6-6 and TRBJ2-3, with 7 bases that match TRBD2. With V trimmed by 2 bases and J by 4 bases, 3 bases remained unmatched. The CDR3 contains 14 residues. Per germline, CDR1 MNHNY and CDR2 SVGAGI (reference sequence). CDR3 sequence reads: CASSYRGEADTQYF. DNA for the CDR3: TGTGCCAGCAGTTACCGGGGGGAGGCAGATACGCAGTATTTT.

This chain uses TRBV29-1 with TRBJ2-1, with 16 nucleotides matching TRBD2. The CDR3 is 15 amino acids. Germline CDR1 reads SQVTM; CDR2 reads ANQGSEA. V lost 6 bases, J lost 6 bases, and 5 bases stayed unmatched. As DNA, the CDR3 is TGCAGCGTCCTGGGACTAGCGGGAGGGGGCAATGAGCAGTTCTTC. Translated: CSVLGLAGGGNEQFF.

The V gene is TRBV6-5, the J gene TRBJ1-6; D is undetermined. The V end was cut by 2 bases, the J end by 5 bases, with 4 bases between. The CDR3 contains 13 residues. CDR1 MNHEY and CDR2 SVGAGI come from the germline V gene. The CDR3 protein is CASSYTDNSPLHF. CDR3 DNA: TGTGCCAGCAGTTACACGGATAATTCACCCCTCCACTTT.

CDR3 nucleotide sequence: TGTGCCAGCAGCGGGACAGTACGGACGTACAATGAGCAGTACTTC. Residues: CASSGTVRTYNEQYF. This chain uses TRBV25-1 with TRBJ2-1; 7 bases are shared with TRBD1. The J call may not be correct, given that the DNA end is closer to TRBJ2-7. Germline V gene lookup returns CDR1 MGHDK and CDR2 SYGVNS. The CDR3 loop spans 15 amino acids.

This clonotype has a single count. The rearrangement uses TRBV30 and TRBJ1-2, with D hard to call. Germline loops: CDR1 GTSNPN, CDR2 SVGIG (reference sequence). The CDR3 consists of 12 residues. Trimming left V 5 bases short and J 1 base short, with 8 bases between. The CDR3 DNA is TGTGCCTGGGACTCCCTTAACTATGGCTACACCTTC. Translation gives CAWDSLNYGYTF.

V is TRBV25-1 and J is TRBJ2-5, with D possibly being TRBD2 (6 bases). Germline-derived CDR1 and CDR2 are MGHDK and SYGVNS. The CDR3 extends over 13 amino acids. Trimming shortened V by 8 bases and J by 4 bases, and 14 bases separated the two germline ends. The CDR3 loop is CASQRGDAETQYF. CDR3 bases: TGTGCCAGCCAACGCGGGGATGCAGAGACCCAGTACTTC.

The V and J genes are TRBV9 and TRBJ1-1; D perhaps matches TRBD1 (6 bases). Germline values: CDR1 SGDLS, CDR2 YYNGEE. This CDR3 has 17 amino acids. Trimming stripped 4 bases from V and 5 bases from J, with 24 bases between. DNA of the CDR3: TGTGCCAGCAGCAACACAGGGCGCCCCGTTAGGAGTACTGAAGCTTTCTTT. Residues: CASSNTGRPVRSTEAFF.

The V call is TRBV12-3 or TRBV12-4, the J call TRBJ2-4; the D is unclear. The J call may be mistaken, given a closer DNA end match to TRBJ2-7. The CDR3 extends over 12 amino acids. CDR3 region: CASTRWVGEQYF. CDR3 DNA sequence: TGTGCCAGCACCCGGTGGGTGGGCGAGCAGTACTTC.

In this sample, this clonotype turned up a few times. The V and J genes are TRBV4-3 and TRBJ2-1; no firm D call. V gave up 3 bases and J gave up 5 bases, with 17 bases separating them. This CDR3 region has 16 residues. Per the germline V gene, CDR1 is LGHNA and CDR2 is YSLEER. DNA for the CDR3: TGCGCCAGCAGCCAGTTTCTTTCCCTTATTAACAATGAGCAGTTCTTC. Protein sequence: CASSQFLSLINNEQFF.

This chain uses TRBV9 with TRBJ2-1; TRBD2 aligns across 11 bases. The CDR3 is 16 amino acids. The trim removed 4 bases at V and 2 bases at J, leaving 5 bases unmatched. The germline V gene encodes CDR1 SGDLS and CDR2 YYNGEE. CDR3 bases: TGTGCCAGCAGCTTCGTAGCGGGGGGGGCCTACAATGAGCAGTTCTTC. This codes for CASSFVAGGAYNEQFF. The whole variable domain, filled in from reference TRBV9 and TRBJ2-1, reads DSGVTQTPKHLITATGQRVTLRCSPRSGDLSVYWYQQSLDQGLQFLIQYYNGEERAKGNILERFSAQQFPDLHSELNLSSLELGDSALYFCASSFVAGGAYNEQFFGPGTRLTVL.